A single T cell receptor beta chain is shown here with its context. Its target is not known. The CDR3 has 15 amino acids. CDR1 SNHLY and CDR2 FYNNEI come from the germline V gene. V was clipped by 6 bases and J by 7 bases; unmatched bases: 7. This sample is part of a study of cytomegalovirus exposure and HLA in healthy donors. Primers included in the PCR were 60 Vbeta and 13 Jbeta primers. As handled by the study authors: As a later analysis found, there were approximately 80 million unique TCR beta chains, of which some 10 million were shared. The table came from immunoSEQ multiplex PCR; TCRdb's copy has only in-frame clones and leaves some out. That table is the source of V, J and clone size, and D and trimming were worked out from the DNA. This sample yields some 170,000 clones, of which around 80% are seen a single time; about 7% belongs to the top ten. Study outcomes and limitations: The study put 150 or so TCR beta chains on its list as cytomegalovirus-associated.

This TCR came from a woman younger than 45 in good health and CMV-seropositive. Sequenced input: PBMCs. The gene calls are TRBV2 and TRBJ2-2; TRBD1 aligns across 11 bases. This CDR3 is CASRDGQGAGGELFF. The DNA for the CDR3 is TGTGCCAGCAGAGATGGACAGGGGGCGGGCGGGGAGCTGTTTTTT.